This section outlines one TCR beta chain sequence together with its context. Sequencing of TCR beta covered CD8+ and CD4+ T cells obtained from blood. Negative isolation was used for CD8+ and CD4+ T cells, and FACS enrichment was applied to TEMRA cells. This specimen belongs to a study of CD8 T cells in Susac syndrome. The CDR3 has 13 amino acids. CDR1 is MNHEY and CDR2 is SMNVEV in the germline V gene (reference sequence). Trimming removed 4 bases at V and 3 bases at J, with 7 bases between. Random hexamers served to reverse transcribe roughly 0.45 to 1 ug RNA. TCRdb reanalysed the immunoSEQ multiplex PCR reads using MiXCR and keeps one entry per CDR3 protein. The repertoire includes about 140,000 distinct CDR3 sequences, about 94% of them detected once, and about 0.25% sits in the top ten.

The material sequenced was CD8+ T cells from PBMCs. This chain connects TRBV27 to TRBJ2-1; D is possibly TRBD1 (5 bases). This TCR came from a human donor in good health. The CDR3 bases are TGTGCCAGCAGTTCCGACAGCTACAATGAGCAGTTCTTC. It is translated as CASSSDSYNEQFF.